A single sample gave rise to the 17 T cell receptor beta chains below, sequenced in a study of blood T cell repertoires in COVID-19. Sequencing was performed with immunoSEQ multiplex PCR; in TCRdb, only in-frame clones are kept and a portion is missing. The sample contains roughly 280,000 clones, around 90% of which appear only once. Material: peripheral blood. All receptors derive from a man aged 50 to 59 with acute or convalescent COVID-19.

Only a few counts were recorded for this clone. J is TRBJ1-1 and V is TRBV10-2, with 7 bases identical to TRBD1. CDR3 length: 12 residues. J gave up 4 bases and V 6 bases, and 2 bases lay outside the gene matches. Germline values: CDR1 WSHSY, CDR2 SAAADI. The CDR3 spells CASRAGGTEAFF. For the CDR3, the DNA is TGCGCCAGCAGAGCAGGGGGCACTGAAGCTTTCTTT.

The gene calls are TRBV7-9 and TRBJ2-7; possibly TRBD2 for D (6 bases). With 2 bases removed from V and 3 bases from J, the gap between germline ends came to 14 bases. This CDR3 spans 15 amino acids. Per germline, CDR1 SEHNR and CDR2 FQNEAQ (reference sequence). In DNA form, the CDR3 reads TGTGCCAGCAGCTTACCCGCGGGGTTACTCTACGAGCAGTACTTC. Translation gives CASSLPAGLLYEQYF.

This chain uses TRBV11-2 with TRBJ2-5; perhaps TRBD2 as D (5 bases). CDR1 and CDR2 (germline): SGHAT, FQNNGV. Trimming pared 10 bases from V and 3 bases from J, leaving 15 bases between. The CDR3 is 13 amino acids. The CDR3 bases are TGTGCCACCGCTCGGGGTGAAAAAGAGACCCAGTACTTC. This translates into CATARGEKETQYF.

The V call is TRBV5-8, the J call TRBJ1-1, with D unclear. Germline CDR1 and CDR2: SGHTS and YDEGEE. The ends were cut back, 0 bases at V and 12 bases at J, with 15 bases in the middle. This CDR3 is 13 amino acids long. This CDR3 is CASSLGPNGNPFF. DNA of the CDR3: TGTGCCAGCAGCTTGGGACCAAACGGGAATCCTTTCTTT.

The chain joins TRBV30 to TRBJ1-1, with a weak D call TRBD1 (5 bases). CDR3 length: 12 amino acids. V was cut by 5 bases and J by 10 bases, with 17 bases left in between. CDR1 and CDR2 (germline): GTSNPN, SVGIG (reference sequence). The CDR3: CAWGPGGRVAFF. CDR3 coding DNA: TGTGCCTGGGGACCCGGGGGGAGGGTAGCTTTCTTT.

The rearrangement links TRBV11-3 to TRBJ1-2; D uncertain. CDR3 length equals 13 residues. The germline V and J ends were trimmed by 3 bases and 6 bases, with 11 bases remaining between them. Germline-derived CDR1 and CDR2 are SGHNT and YENEEA. This chain's CDR3 is CASSFTLVNGYTF. In nucleotides, the CDR3 is TGTGCCAGCAGCTTTACCCTAGTGAATGGCTACACCTTC. Full variable domain (remainder filled in from reference TRBV11-3 and TRBJ1-2): EAGVVQSPRYKIIEKKQPVAFWCNPISGHNTLYWYLQNLGQGPELLIRYENEEAVDDSQLPKDRFSAERLKGVDSTLKIQPAELGDSAVYLCASSFTLVNGYTFGSGTRLTVV.

This chain links TRBV5-4 with TRBJ1-2; 7 bases agree with TRBD1. CDR3 length equals 19 residues. Germline V gives CDR1 SGHNT, CDR2 YYREEE (reference sequence). V lost 0 bases to trimming and J lost 0 bases; unmatched junction nucleotides: 14. The DNA for the CDR3 is TGTGCCAGCAGCTTGGGCGCGAGGGGGCCTATCGTCTCTAACTATGGCTACACCTTC. Protein: CASSLGARGPIVSNYGYTF.

The DNA for the CDR3 is TGTGCCAGCAGACCACAGGGAGATAACTATGGCTACACCTTC. Protein sequence: CASRPQGDNYGYTF. The chain carries TRBV6-5 and TRBJ1-2; D may be TRBD1 (6 bases). This CDR3 has 14 amino acids. V lost 6 bases and J lost 1, with 12 bases in between. Germline assignment: CDR1 MNHEY and CDR2 SVGAGI.

V and J are TRBV7-3 and TRBJ2-3; weak D call: TRBD1 (7 bases). The CDR3 length is 14 residues. The germline V and J ends were trimmed by 5 bases and 5 bases, with 14 bases remaining between them. Germline V lookup: CDR1 SGHTA, CDR2 FQGTGA. The CDR3 DNA is TGTGCCAGCAGCCCAGGGGGGCCCGGAGATACGCAGTATTTT. Protein: CASSPGGPGDTQYF.

The rearrangement uses TRBV6-5 and TRBJ2-5; D is perhaps TRBD1 (5 bases). The CDR3 loop spans 15 amino acids. The ends were cut back, 0 bases at V and 5 bases at J, with 13 bases in the middle. Germline values: CDR1 MNHEY, CDR2 SVGAGI. Here the CDR3 reads CASSYSWGLGETQYF. The CDR3 coding sequence is TGTGCCAGCAGTTACTCGTGGGGCTTGGGGGAGACCCAGTACTTC.

The chain employs TRBV7-9 and TRBJ1-5; D unresolved. The germline V and J ends were trimmed by 2 bases and 6 bases, with 11 bases remaining between them. This CDR3 is built from 14 residues. Per the germline V gene, CDR1 is SEHNR and CDR2 is FQNEAQ (reference sequence). CDR3 sequence (DNA): TGTGCCAGCAGCTTAATGGCAGAGGGTCAGCCCCAGCATTTT. It yields the protein CASSLMAEGQPQHF.

V is TRBV5-1 and J is TRBJ2-3; TRBD1 might be the D (5 bases). The CDR3 runs to 14 residues. From germline, CDR1 is SGHRS and CDR2 YFSETQ. The germline V and J ends were trimmed by 4 bases and 1 base, with 10 bases remaining between them. The CDR3, as DNA: TGCGCCAGCAGCCGTGGACAAGGCACAGATACGCAGTATTTT. Its protein is CASSRGQGTDTQYF.

This rearrangement joins TRBV5-6 to TRBJ2-7; TRBD1 agrees at 8 bases. This CDR3 comprises 15 residues. J lost 2 bases, V lost 4 bases, and 8 bases had no gene match. Germline CDR1 SGHDT, CDR2 YYEEEE. CDR3 loop: CASSPRQGRPYEQYF. CDR3 DNA: TGTGCCAGCAGCCCTAGACAGGGGCGACCCTACGAGCAGTACTTC.

This sequence joins TRBV5-1 and TRBJ2-3, with D maybe TRBD2 (7 bases). With 2 bases removed from V and 0 bases from J, the gap between germline ends came to 13 bases. The length of the CDR3 is 16 residues. Germline values: CDR1 SGHRS, CDR2 YFSETQ. CDR3: CASSLQGLPSTDTQYF. CDR3 coding DNA: TGCGCCAGCAGCTTACAGGGACTACCTAGCACAGATACGCAGTATTTT.

The chain is built from TRBV20-1 and TRBJ1-2; D is unresolved. The CDR3 length is 11 residues. V lost 2 bases and J lost 6, with 7 bases in between. CDR1 and CDR2 (germline): DFQATT, SNEGSKA (reference sequence). CDR3: CSARLLDGYTF. In DNA form, the CDR3 reads TGCAGTGCTAGACTACTAGATGGCTACACCTTC.

The chain carries TRBV20-1 and TRBJ1-3; D is possibly TRBD1 (5 bases). V lost 3 bases, J lost 0 bases, and 15 bases lay in between. This CDR3 has 16 residues. CDR1 and CDR2 from the germline V gene are DFQATT and SNEGSKA (reference sequence). The CDR3 sequence is CSASAAGSSSGNTIYF. CDR3 coding DNA: TGCAGTGCTAGTGCGGCAGGGTCGAGCTCTGGAAACACCATATATTTT.

This clone has at least ten counts. The V and J genes are TRBV30 and TRBJ2-1; a weak D match, TRBD2 (5 bases). Germline CDR1 is GTSNPN and CDR2 is SVGIG (reference sequence). Trimming pared 0 bases from V and 14 bases from J, leaving 11 bases between. The CDR3 sequence is 11 residues long. The CDR3: CAWSVGGSEFF. The CDR3 nucleotides are TGTGCCTGGAGTGTAGGTGGGAGCGAGTTCTTC.